This T cell receptor beta chain originates from a study of early T cells in non-severe SARS-CoV-2 infection. This clonotype was recorded at least ten times. Each single cDNA molecule received a unique molecular identifier. TCRdb analysed the 5' RACE reads with MiXCR anew, one entry per CDR3 protein. Of around 58,000 distinct CDR3 sequences listed, roughly 8.2% are singletons. V shed 6 bases, J shed 4 bases, and the junction held 5 bases outside the gene matches. Looked up from germline, CDR1 is LNHDA and CDR2 is SQIVND (reference sequence). The CDR3 runs to 13 residues. The sample was whole blood, taken at baseline. This TCR was recovered from an adult who was a healthcare worker with PCR-confirmed SARS-CoV-2 infection or an uninfected control (not recorded which). The chain uses TRBV19 and TRBJ2-5; TRBD1 agrees at 7 bases. CDR3 protein: CASRSGQSETQYF. In DNA form, the CDR3 reads TGTGCCAGTAGATCGGGACAGTCAGAGACCCAGTACTTC.